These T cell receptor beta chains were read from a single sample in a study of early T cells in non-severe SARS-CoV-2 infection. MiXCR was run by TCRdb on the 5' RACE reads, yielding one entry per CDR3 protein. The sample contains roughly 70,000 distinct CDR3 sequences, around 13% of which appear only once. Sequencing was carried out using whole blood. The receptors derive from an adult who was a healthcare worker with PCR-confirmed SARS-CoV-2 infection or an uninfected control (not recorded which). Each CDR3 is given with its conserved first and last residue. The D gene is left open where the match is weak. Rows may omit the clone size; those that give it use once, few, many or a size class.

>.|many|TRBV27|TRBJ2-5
CASSLNGARETQYF
TGTGCCAGCAGCCTTAATGGGGCTCGGGAGACCCAGTACTTC
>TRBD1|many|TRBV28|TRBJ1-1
CASSRIQGAYTEAFF
TGTGCCAGCAGCCGGATACAGGGGGCCTACACTGAAGCTTTCTTT
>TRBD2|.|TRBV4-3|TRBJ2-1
CASSQDPPGLGGNEQFF
TGCGCCAGCAGCCAAGATCCTCCGGGACTAGGGGGCAATGAGCAGTTCTTC
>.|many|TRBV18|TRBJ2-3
CASSPPGASTDTQYF
TGTGCCAGCTCACCACCTGGGGCTAGCACAGATACGCAGTATTTT
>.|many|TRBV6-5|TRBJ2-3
CASGERVGMVTDTQYF
TGTGCCAGCGGCGAGAGGGTGGGGATGGTCACAGATACGCAGTATTTT
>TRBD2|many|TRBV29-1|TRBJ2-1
CSVVGVGDRASGSINEQFF
TGCAGCGTTGTGGGTGTGGGGGATAGGGCTAGCGGGAGTATCAATGAGCAGTTCTTC
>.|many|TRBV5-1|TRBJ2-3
CASSLSSIGADTQYF
TGCGCCAGCAGCCTGTCTAGCATTGGCGCAGATACGCAGTATTTT
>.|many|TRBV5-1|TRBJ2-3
CASSFTHVSEPQYF
TGCGCCAGCAGCTTTACCCACGTATCGGAGCCGCAGTATTTT
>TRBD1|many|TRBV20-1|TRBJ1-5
CSAGLRQGSNQPQHF
TGCAGTGCCGGTCTACGACAGGGTAGCAATCAGCCCCAGCATTTT
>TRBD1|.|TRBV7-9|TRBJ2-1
CASSPSGTGDNEQFF
TGTGCCAGCAGCCCGAGTGGGACAGGGGACAATGAGCAGTTCTTC
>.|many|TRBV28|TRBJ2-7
CASILGGTHEQYF
.
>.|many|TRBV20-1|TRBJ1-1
CSARQGTNTEAFF
TGCAGTGCTAGACAGGGTACGAACACTGAAGCTTTCTTT
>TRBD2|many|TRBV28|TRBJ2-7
CASSQPGLASYEQYF
TGTGCCAGCAGTCAACCGGGACTAGCATCCTACGAGCAGTACTTC
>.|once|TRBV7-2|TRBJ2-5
CASSLSNSLLYQETQYF
TGTGCCAGCAGCTTAAGTAATAGCCTCCTGTACCAAGAGACCCAGTACTTC
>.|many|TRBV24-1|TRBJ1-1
CATSDLPEGLQAFF
TGTGCCACCAGTGATTTGCCAGAAGGATTACAAGCTTTCTTT
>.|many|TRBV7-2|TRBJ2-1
CASSLRAAAGNNEQFF
TGTGCCAGCAGCTTACGGGCGGCGGCAGGCAACAATGAGCAGTTCTTC
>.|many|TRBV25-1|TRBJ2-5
CASSGVPNTQYF
TGTGCCAGCAGTGGTGTCCCTAACACCCAGTACTTC
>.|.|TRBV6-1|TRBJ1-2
CASSQDIYGYTF
TGTGCCAGCAGTCAGGACATCTATGGCTACACCTTC
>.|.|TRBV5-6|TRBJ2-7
CASSLAGVSSYEQYF
TGTGCCAGCAGCTTGGCGGGGGTGAGCTCCTACGAGCAGTACTTC
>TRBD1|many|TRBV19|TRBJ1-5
CASIRGTGGSSNQPQHF
TGTGCCAGTATCAGAGGGACAGGGGGCTCCAGCAATCAGCCCCAGCATTTT
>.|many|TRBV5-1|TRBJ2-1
CASSTGGFSYNEQFF
TGCGCCAGCAGCACTGGAGGGTTCTCCTACAATGAGCAGTTCTTC
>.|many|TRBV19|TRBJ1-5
CASTGGGWDQPQHF
TGTGCCAGTACCGGCGGGGGATGGGATCAGCCCCAGCATTTT
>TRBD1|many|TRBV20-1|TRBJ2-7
CSAPGEDRPYEQYF
TGCAGTGCTCCAGGTGAGGACAGGCCCTACGAGCAGTACTTC
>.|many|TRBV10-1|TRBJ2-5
CASSEGAEKYQETQYF
TGCGCCAGCAGTGAAGGGGCAGAGAAGTACCAAGAGACCCAGTACTTC
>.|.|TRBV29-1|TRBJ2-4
CSVGLLNIQYF
TGCAGCGTGGGACTTCTAAACATTCAGTACTTC
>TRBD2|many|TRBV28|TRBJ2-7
CASSSPGGDSYEQYF
TGTGCCAGCAGTTCCCCCGGGGGGGACTCCTACGAGCAGTACTTC
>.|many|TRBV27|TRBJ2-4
CASAQGTKGNIQYF
TGTGCCAGCGCACAAGGGACCAAGGGAAACATTCAGTACTTC
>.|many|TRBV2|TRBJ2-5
CASRKTVGEETQYF
TGTGCCAGCAGGAAGACAGTTGGGGAAGAGACCCAGTACTTC
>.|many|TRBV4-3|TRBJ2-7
CASSQDTSSAYEQYF
TGCGCCAGCAGCCAAGATACTAGTTCCGCCTACGAGCAGTACTTC
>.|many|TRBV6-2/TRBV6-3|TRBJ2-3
CASSYDDTQYF
TGTGCCAGCAGTTACGACGATACGCAGTATTTT
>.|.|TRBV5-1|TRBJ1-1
CASARGGERTEAFF
TGCGCCAGCGCGCGGGGCGGTGAGAGGACTGAAGCTTTCTTT
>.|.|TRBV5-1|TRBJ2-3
CASSPARLPF
TGCGCCAGCAGCCCTGCTCGACTCCCCTTT
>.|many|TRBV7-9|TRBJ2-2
CASSLAGRARTGELFF
TGTGCCAGCAGCTTAGCCGGCAGGGCGAGGACCGGGGAGCTGTTTTTT
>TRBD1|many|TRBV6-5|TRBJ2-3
CASSYKGQKPDTQYF
TGTGCCAGCAGTTATAAGGGACAGAAGCCAGATACGCAGTATTTT
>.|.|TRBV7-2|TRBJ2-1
CASSLSAGNNEQFF
TGTGCCAGCAGCTTATCTGCTGGGAACAATGAGCAGTTCTTC
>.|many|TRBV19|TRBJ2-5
CASSISNGPQYF
TGTGCCAGTAGTATCTCGAATGGGCCCCAGTACTTC
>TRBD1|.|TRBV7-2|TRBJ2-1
CASSRRQGEQFF
TGTGCCAGCAGCCGTAGACAGGGCGAACAGTTCTTC
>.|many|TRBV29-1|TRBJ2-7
CSVAQGLLYEQYF
TGCAGCGTTGCCCAGGGACTTTTGTACGAGCAGTACTTC
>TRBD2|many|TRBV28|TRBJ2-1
CASSLGGTPGNEQFF
TGTGCCAGCAGTTTGGGGGGGACTCCTGGCAATGAGCAGTTCTTC
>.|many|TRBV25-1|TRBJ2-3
CASSGFRDTDTQYF
TGTGCCAGCAGTGGTTTTAGGGACACAGATACGCAGTATTTT
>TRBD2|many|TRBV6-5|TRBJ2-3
CASSPPAGEGTDTQYF
TGTGCCAGCAGCCCACCAGCGGGGGAGGGCACAGATACGCAGTATTTT
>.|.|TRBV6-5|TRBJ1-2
CASSLSSVRAGYTF
TGTGCCAGCAGTCTTTCCTCCGTCCGGGCTGGCTACACCTTC
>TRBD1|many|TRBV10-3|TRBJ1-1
CATATDPGTGPEAFF
TGTGCCACCGCGACGGACCCAGGGACAGGACCTGAAGCTTTCTTT
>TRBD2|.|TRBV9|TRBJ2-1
CASSVGTSGRDEQFF
TGTGCCAGCAGCGTAGGGACTAGCGGGAGAGATGAGCAGTTCTTC
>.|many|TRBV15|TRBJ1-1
CATSRGPGSNTEAFF
TGTGCCACCAGCAGAGGACCGGGATCGAACACTGAAGCTTTCTTT
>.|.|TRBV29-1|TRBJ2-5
CSVRGVETQYF
TGCAGCGTACGCGGGGTCGAGACCCAGTACTTC
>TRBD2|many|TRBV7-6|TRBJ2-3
CASSLEVTSGVTDTQYF
TGTGCCAGCAGCTTAGAGGTGACTAGCGGGGTCACAGATACGCAGTATTTT